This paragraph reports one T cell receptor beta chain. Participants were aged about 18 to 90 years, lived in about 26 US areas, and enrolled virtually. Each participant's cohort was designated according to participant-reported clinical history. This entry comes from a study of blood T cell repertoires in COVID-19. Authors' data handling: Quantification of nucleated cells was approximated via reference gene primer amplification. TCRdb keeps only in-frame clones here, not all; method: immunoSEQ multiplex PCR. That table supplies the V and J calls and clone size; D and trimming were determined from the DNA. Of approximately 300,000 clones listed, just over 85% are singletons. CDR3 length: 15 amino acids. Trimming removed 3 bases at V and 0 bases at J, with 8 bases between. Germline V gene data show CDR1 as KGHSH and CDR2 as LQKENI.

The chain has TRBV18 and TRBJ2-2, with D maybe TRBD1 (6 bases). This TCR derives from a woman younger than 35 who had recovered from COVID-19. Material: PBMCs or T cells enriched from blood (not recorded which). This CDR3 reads CASSPTGTNTGELFF. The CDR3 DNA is TGTGCCAGCTCACCTACAGGGACGAACACCGGGGAGCTGTTTTTT.